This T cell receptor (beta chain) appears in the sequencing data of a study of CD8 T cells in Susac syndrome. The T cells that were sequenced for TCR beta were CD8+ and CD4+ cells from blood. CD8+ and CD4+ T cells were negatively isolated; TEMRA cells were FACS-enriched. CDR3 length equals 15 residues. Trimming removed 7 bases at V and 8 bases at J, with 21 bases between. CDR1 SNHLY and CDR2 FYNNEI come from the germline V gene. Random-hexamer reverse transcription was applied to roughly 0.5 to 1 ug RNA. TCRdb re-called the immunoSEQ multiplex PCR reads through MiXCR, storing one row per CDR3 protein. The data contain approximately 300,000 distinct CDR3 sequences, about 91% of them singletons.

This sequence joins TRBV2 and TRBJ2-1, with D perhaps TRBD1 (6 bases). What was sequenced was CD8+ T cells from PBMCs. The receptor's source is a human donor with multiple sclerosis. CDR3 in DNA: TGTGCCAGCAACCGGTGGCAGGGGCCAGGAGATGAGCAGTTCTTC. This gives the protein CASNRWQGPGDEQFF.